The following is a T cell receptor beta chain sequence with its context. What it binds is not known. In the PCR, 60 Vbeta and 13 Jbeta primers were used. Profiling relied on immunoSEQ multiplex PCR, and the TCRdb table lists in-frame clones only, not all of them. The sample consists of 170,000 or so clones, roughly four fifths of them appearing once. The germline V gene has CDR1 SGHRS and CDR2 YFSETQ. Deletions cut 0 bases from V and 5 bases from J, with 9 bases between. CDR3 length equals 14 residues. This sample stems from a study of cytomegalovirus exposure and HLA in healthy donors. Points from the study as a whole: Later analysis reportedly placed an Asian-associated ancestry cluster below the roughly 700-donor mean in N-insertions. The study assumed roughly uniform donor sequencing depth for presence/absence analyses.

This sequence was found in a middle-aged woman in good health and CMV-seronegative. The chain uses TRBV5-1 and TRBJ2-1; D gene uncertain. Source material: PBMCs. CDR3 DNA sequence: TGCGCCAGCAGCTTGGAGTTTTCAGACAATGAGCAGTTCTTC. It translates to CASSLEFSDNEQFF.